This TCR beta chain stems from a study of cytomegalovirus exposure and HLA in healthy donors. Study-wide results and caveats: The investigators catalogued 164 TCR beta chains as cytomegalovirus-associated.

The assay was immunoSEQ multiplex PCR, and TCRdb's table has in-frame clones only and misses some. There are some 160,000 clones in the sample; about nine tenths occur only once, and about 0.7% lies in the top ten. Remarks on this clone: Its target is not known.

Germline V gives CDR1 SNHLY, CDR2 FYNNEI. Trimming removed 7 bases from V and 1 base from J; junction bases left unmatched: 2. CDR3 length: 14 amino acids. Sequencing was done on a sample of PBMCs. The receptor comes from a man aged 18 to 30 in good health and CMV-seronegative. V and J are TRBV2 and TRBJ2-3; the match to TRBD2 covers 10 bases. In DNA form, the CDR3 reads TGTGCCAGCACCAGCGGGAGGGGCACAGATACGCAGTATTTT. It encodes CASTSGRGTDTQYF.